The present T cell receptor (beta chain) was sequenced within a study of blood T cells in healthy people across ages. In its sample, this clonotype was seen a few times. The CDR3 extends over 12 amino acids. V gave up 7 bases and J gave up 9 bases, with 13 bases separating them. Germline CDR1 reads MNHEY; CDR2 reads SVGAGI. For the second PCR, which ran for roughly 6 to 11 cycles, a sample-barcoded 5' primer and a J-beta primer mix were used. TCRdb used MiXCR to reprocess the 5' RACE reads, holding one entry per CDR3 protein. The table records about 1,600,000 distinct CDR3 sequences, 42% of them present only once.

The sample consisted of blood. The chain carries TRBV6-5 and TRBJ2-1; D gene ambiguous. The clonotype was recovered from a woman under 30 in good health. This chain's CDR3 is CASMVADGEQFF. CDR3 DNA sequence: TGTGCCAGCATGGTGGCGGACGGTGAGCAGTTCTTC.